One sample yielded the 16 T cell receptor beta chains listed below, sequenced in a study of T cell repertoires in cytomegalovirus infection. Using its own MiXCR run on the reads, TCRdb lists one record per CDR3 protein. The data hold around 280,000 distinct CDR3 sequences, with 9.6% observed a single time. Material: PBMCs. Source of these receptors: a human donor in good health (CMV status not recorded). Some clones in this sample may be carry-over from other donors' samples.

This clonotype was detected many times. The genes are TRBV6-2 or TRBV6-3 and TRBJ2-1; the match to TRBD2 covers 8 bases. With 8 bases clipped from V and 4 bases from J, the junction kept 10 bases outside the gene matches. Germline loops: CDR1 MNHEY, CDR2 SVGEGT. CDR3 size: 15 residues. The CDR3 DNA reads TGTGCCAGCGGATTGGGACTAGTTTCATACAATGAGCAGTTCTTC. This gives the protein CASGLGLVSYNEQFF.

The table lists this clonotype with many counts. The gene calls are TRBV5-4 and TRBJ2-3; D gene ambiguous. Trimming cost V 3 bases and J 2 bases, with 4 bases left between them. Germline V gene sequence: CDR1 SGHNT, CDR2 YYREEE (reference sequence). The CDR3 is 12 residues long. The CDR3 DNA is TGTGCCAGCAGCTCCTCCACAGATACGCAGTATTTT. Translating gives CASSSSTDTQYF.

The sample holds a few counts of this clonotype. The chain links TRBV28 to TRBJ2-7, with 7 bases lining up with TRBD1. The CDR3 is 14 residues long. The germline CDR1 and CDR2 sequences are MDHEN and SYDVKM. The junction had 7 bases not matched to a gene; V was cut back by 6 bases and J by 2 bases. The chain's CDR3 is CASRPGTDAYEQYV. CDR3 DNA sequence: TGTGCCAGCAGGCCCGGGACAGATGCCTACGAGCAGTACGTC.

This clonotype was recorded at least ten times. The V gene is TRBV19, the J gene TRBJ2-5, with 11 bases fitting TRBD1. This CDR3 has 15 residues. Germline trimming cut 5 bases from V and 2 bases from J; bases unmatched to any gene: 4. Germline CDR1 and CDR2: LNHDA and SQIVND (reference sequence). The CDR3 sequence: CASSFGTGGQETQYF. The CDR3 nucleotides are TGTGCCAGTAGTTTCGGGACAGGGGGGCAAGAGACCCAGTACTTC.

This clonotype came up many times. This sequence joins TRBV7-2 and TRBJ2-3; D is ambiguous. Trimming removed 2 bases from V and 10 bases from J, with 10 bases in between. CDR3 size: 12 residues. Germline V gene sequence: CDR1 SGHTA, CDR2 FQGNSA. The CDR3 sequence: CASSLIAAAQYF. DNA for the CDR3: TGTGCCAGCAGCTTAATCGCAGCCGCGCAGTATTTT. Combining the CDR3 with reference TRBV7-2 and TRBJ2-3 gives the whole variable domain GAGVSQSPSNKVTEKGKDVELRCDPISGHTALYWYRQSLGQGLEFLIYFQGNSAPDKSGLPSDRFSAERTGGSVSTLTIQRTQQEDSAVYLCASSLIAAAQYFGPGTRLTVL.

This clonotype has at least ten counts. This chain links TRBV20-1 with TRBJ2-3; TRBD2 matches 14 bases. This CDR3 comprises 20 residues. Germline V CDR1 and CDR2: DFQATT, SNEGSKA (reference sequence). With V trimmed by 4 bases and J by 2 bases, 17 bases remained unmatched. The CDR3 DNA follows: TGCAGTGCTACGCGGGGGACTAGCGGGGGCCAACGTAATCCCACAGATACGCAGTATTTT. Protein: CSATRGTSGGQRNPTDTQYF.

This chain connects TRBV29-1 to TRBJ2-7; D gene unclear. The V end was cut by 4 bases, the J end by 2 bases, with 9 bases between. Germline values: CDR1 SQVTM, CDR2 ANQGSEA. The CDR3 has 12 residues. DNA for the CDR3: TGCAGCGTTGGTGGGCGAGCCTACGAGCAGTACTTC. Translated: CSVGGRAYEQYF.

This clonotype was seen at least ten times. The chain uses TRBV20-1 and TRBJ1-4, with 10 bases that match TRBD1. Looked up from germline, CDR1 is DFQATT and CDR2 is SNEGSKA (reference sequence). The V gene end was trimmed by 0 bases and the J gene end by 7 bases; junction bases not matched to a gene: 5. CDR3 length: 15 residues. This CDR3 reads CSARDNRDRGEKLFF. The DNA for the CDR3 is TGCAGTGCTAGAGACAACCGGGACAGGGGTGAAAAACTGTTTTTT.

Ten or more counts support this clonotype. The genes are TRBV28 and TRBJ2-7; 7 bases line up with TRBD2. Germline CDR1 and CDR2: MDHEN and SYDVKM. The CDR3 is 14 residues long. CDR3 coding DNA: TGTGCCAGCACTCCGAGCGGGATCTCCAACGAGCAGTACGTC. Translated, it gives CASTPSGISNEQYV.

In its sample, this clonotype was seen many times. The gene calls are TRBV7-2 and TRBJ1-1, with unresolved D. V was clipped by 5 bases and J by 3 bases, with 13 bases between them. Germline-derived CDR1 and CDR2 are SGHTA and FQGNSA. The CDR3 runs to 14 residues. The CDR3 sequence: CASSRPGVDTEAFF. In DNA, the CDR3 is TGTGCCAGCAGCCGCCCAGGTGTGGACACTGAAGCTTTCTTT.

Many counts were recorded for this clonotype. The chain combines TRBV6-5 with TRBJ1-2; D gene unclear. This CDR3 spans 14 amino acids. The germline CDR1 and CDR2 sequences are MNHEY and SVGAGI. The germline V and J ends were trimmed by 2 bases and 7 bases, with 14 bases remaining between them. CDR3 sequence: CASSYLGRATGYTF. CDR3 nucleotide sequence: TGTGCCAGCAGTTACCTAGGACGAGCCACTGGCTACACCTTC.

This clonotype has at least ten counts. V gene TRBV7-8 combines with J gene TRBJ1-2; D gene unclear. Germline-derived CDR1 and CDR2 are SGHVS and FQNEAQ. V was clipped by 5 bases and J by 0 bases, with 13 bases between them. The CDR3 is 15 residues long. The CDR3 is CASSQTTFTNYGYTF. The CDR3 DNA reads as TGTGCCAGCAGCCAAACCACTTTCACTAACTATGGCTACACCTTC.

This clonotype has ten or more counts. CDR3 in amino acids: CASRRPDSHEKLFF. CDR3 in DNA: TGTGCCAGCAGGCGACCCGATTCGCATGAAAAACTGTTTTTT. This chain uses TRBV6-2 or TRBV6-3 with TRBJ1-4; D not certain. Between the trimmed V and J ends, which lost 6 bases and 6 bases, there was a span of 14 bases. The CDR3 has 14 residues. Germline CDR1 reads MNHEY; CDR2 reads SVGEGT.

This clonotype was counted ten times or more. V gene TRBV7-9 combines with J gene TRBJ2-1, with a weak D call TRBD2 (6 bases). The CDR3 has 15 amino acids. CDR1 is SEHNR and CDR2 is FQNEAQ in the germline V gene (reference sequence). The germline V and J ends were trimmed by 0 bases and 5 bases, with 11 bases remaining between them. The CDR3 loop reads CASSLAGGSHNEQFF. As DNA, the CDR3 is TGTGCCAGCAGCTTAGCGGGGGGATCACACAATGAGCAGTTCTTC.

CDR3 bases: TGTGCCAGCAGCTTCAGGGAATCCTACAATGAGCAGTTCTTC. Its translation is CASSFRESYNEQFF. The V call is TRBV2, the J call TRBJ2-1; D is perhaps TRBD1 (5 bases). Germline lookup yields CDR1 SNHLY and CDR2 FYNNEI. This CDR3 region has 14 residues. V lost 6 bases and J lost 1, with 10 bases in between.

In this sample, this clonotype turned up many times. J is TRBJ1-5 and V is TRBV20-1; perhaps TRBD1 as D (5 bases). Deletions cut 6 bases from V and 2 bases from J, with 14 bases between. Germline V gene sequence: CDR1 DFQATT, CDR2 SNEGSKA (reference sequence). The CDR3 runs to 14 residues. In DNA form, the CDR3 reads TGCAGTGCGACGCAGGGAGGGGGCAATCAGCCCCAGCATTTT. Translation: CSATQGGGNQPQHF.